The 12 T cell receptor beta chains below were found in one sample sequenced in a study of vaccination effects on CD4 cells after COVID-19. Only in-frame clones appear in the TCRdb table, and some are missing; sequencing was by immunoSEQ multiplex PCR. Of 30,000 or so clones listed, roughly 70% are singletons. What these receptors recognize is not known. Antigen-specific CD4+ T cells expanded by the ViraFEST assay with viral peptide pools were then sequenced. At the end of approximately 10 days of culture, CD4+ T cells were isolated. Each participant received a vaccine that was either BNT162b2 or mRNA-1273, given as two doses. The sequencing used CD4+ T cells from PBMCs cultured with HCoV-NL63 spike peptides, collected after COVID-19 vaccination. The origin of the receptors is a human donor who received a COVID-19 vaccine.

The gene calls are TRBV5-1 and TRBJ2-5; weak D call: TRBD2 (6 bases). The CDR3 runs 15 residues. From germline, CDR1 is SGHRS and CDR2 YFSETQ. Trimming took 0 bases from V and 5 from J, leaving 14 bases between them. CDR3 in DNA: TGCGCCAGCAGCTTGGGACTAGTGGAGGCGGAGACCCAGTACTTC. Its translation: CASSLGLVEAETQYF.

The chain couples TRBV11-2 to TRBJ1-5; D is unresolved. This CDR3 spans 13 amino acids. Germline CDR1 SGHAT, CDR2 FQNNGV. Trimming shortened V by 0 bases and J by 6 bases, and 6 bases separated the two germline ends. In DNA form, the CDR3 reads TGTGCCAGCAGCTTAGAAGGGTTTCAGCCCCAGCATTTT. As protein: CASSLEGFQPQHF.

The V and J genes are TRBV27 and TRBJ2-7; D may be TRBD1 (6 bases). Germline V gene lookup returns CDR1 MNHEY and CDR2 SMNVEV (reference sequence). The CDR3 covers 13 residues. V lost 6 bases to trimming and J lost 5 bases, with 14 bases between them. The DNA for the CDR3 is TGTGCCAGCAGCTCCTACAGGGAAAACGAGCAGTACTTC. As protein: CASSSYRENEQYF.

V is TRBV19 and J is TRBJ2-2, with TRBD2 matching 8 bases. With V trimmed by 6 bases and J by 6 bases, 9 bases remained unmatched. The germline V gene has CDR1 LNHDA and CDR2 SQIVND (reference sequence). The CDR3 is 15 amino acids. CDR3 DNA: TGTGCCAGTAGACCCCCCTCACTAGCGGCCGGGGAGCTGTTTTTT. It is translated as CASRPPSLAAGELFF.

The CDR3 DNA follows: TGCGCCAGCAGCCATACCCGGCTAGCGGGGATCCAAGAGACCCAGTACTTC. Translation: CASSHTRLAGIQETQYF. This chain connects TRBV4-1 to TRBJ2-5; the match to TRBD2 covers 9 bases. The CDR3 extends over 17 amino acids. CDR1 MGHRA and CDR2 YSYEKL come from the germline V gene. V gave up 3 bases and J gave up 1 base; unmatched junction bases: 9.

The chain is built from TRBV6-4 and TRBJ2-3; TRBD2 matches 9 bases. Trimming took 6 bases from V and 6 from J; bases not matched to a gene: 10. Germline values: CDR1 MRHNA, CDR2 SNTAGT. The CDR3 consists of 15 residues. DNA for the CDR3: TGTGCCAGCAGACACTCCGGCGGGGGGGCCGATACGCAGTATTTT. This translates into CASRHSGGGADTQYF.

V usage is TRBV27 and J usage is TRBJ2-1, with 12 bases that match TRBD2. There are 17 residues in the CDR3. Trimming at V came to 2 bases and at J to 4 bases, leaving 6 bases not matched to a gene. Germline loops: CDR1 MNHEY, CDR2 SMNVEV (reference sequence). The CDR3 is CASSLRLTSGGYNEQFF. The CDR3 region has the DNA TGTGCCAGCAGTTTAAGGTTAACTAGCGGGGGGTACAATGAGCAGTTCTTC.

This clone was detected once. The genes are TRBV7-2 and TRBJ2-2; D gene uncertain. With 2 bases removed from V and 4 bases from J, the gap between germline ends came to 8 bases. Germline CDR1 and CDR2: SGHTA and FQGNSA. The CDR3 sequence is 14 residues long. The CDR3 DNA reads TGTGCCAGCAGCTTATCCGGAAGCACCGGGGAGCTGTTTTTT. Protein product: CASSLSGSTGELFF.

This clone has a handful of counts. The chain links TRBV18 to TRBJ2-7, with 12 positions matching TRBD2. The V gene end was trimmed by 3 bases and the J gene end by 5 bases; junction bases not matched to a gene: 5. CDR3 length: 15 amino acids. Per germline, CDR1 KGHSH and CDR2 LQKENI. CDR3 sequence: CASSPLLAGGDEQYF. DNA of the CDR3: TGTGCCAGCTCACCTCTACTAGCGGGAGGTGACGAGCAGTACTTC.

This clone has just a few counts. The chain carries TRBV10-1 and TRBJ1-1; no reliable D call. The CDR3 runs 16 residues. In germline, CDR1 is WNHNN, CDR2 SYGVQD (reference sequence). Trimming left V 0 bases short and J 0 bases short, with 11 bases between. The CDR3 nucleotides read TGCGCCAGCAGTGAGTCGAAGGGTAGGGTGAACACTGAAGCTTTCTTT. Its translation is CASSESKGRVNTEAFF.

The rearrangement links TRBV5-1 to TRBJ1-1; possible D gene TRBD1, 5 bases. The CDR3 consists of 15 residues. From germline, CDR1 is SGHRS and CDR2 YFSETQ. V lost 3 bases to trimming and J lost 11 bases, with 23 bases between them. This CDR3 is CASSYRTGTPFSAFF. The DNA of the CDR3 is TGCGCCAGCAGCTACCGGACCGGGACCCCATTTTCGGCTTTCTTT.

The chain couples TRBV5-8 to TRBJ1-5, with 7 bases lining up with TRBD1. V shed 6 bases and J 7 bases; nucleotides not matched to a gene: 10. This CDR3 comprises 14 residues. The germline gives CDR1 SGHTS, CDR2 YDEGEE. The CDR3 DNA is TGTGCCAGCACGAGATTACAGGGGTTACAGCCCCAGCATTTT. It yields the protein CASTRLQGLQPQHF.